Each of the 18 T cell receptor beta chains below was sequenced from the same sample in a study of CXCR3-negative and CXCR3-positive naive CD8 T cells. Study-wide results and limits: A higher hydrophobicity marked the TRB CDR3s of CXCR3-positive naive cells versus CXCR3-negative naive cells.

The libraries of TRB cDNA were prepared using 5' RACE with UMI labels. TCRdb processed the 5' RACE reads again and assigns one entry to each CDR3 protein, with no DNA. The sample's table shows more than 80,000 distinct CDR3 sequences. These receptors have no identified antigens. Source material: naive CXCR3+ CD8+ T cells from blood. Subset meaning: CD45RO-CCR7+CD27+CD95- naive CD8+ T cells expressing CXCR3 (TNR3+). The receptors were gathered from a human donor in good health. Some clones in this sample may be carry-over from other donors' samples.

The J gene is TRBJ2-1, the V gene TRBV25-1. This CDR3 is 19 amino acids long. The germline CDR1 and CDR2 sequences are MGHDK and SYGVNS. CDR3 region: CASSEYFTGLRDSYNEQFF.

The chain links TRBV29-1 to TRBJ2-7. The CDR3 extends over 12 amino acids. Germline V gene data show CDR1 as SQVTM and CDR2 as ANQGSEA. The CDR3: CSAEGDTYEQYF.

The V and J genes are TRBV27 and TRBJ2-3. The CDR3 covers 15 residues. The germline V gene has CDR1 MNHEY and CDR2 SMNVEV (reference sequence). The CDR3 sequence is CASSGWGPHTDTQYF.

The chain joins TRBV12-3 or TRBV12-4 to TRBJ2-3; TCRdb outputs TRBD1, but without DNA this stays unchecked. The CDR3 sequence is 13 residues long. The CDR3 is CASSFDPVDTQYF.

This rearrangement joins TRBV5-1 to TRBJ2-1. This CDR3 contains 12 residues. Germline V CDR1 and CDR2: SGHRS, YFSETQ. The CDR3 loop reads CASRLAYNEQFF.

This rearrangement joins TRBV10-2 to TRBJ2-1. CDR3 length: 11 amino acids. CDR1 WSHSY and CDR2 SAAADI come from the germline V gene. The CDR3 reads CASGSLGEQFF.

The chain uses TRBV4-2 and TRBJ2-7; TCRdb outputs TRBD1, but without DNA this stays unchecked. Germline loops: CDR1 LGHNA, CDR2 YNFKEQ. The CDR3 sequence is 16 residues long. The chain's CDR3 is CASSPSAEGGGYEQYF.

This rearrangement joins TRBV7-6 to TRBJ1-2; checking the TCRdb D call of TRBD1 is not possible without DNA. The CDR3 spans 19 residues. The germline CDR1 and CDR2 sequences are SGHVS and FNYEAQ. CDR3: CASSPEWGRGFGKGYGYTF.

This chain uses TRBV20-1 with TRBJ2-7; with no DNA, the TCRdb D assignment of TRBD1 cannot be verified. CDR1 is DFQATT and CDR2 is SNEGSKA in the germline V gene (reference sequence). The CDR3 loop spans 12 amino acids. CDR3 sequence reads: CSARSVRHEQYF.

This CDR3 reads CASSLWAGAYEQYF. This sequence joins TRBV28 and TRBJ2-7; TCRdb calls TRBD1, which cannot be checked without DNA. Germline V gene lookup returns CDR1 MDHEN and CDR2 SYDVKM. CDR3 length equals 14 residues.

V gene TRBV12-3 or TRBV12-4 combines with J gene TRBJ2-2; TCRdb's D call, TRBD1, is unchecked because there is no DNA. The CDR3 sequence is 15 residues long. CDR3 protein: CASSYGTGITGELFF.

This chain links TRBV28 with TRBJ2-7; TCRdb indicates TRBD1, and absent DNA this call remains unverified. CDR1 is MDHEN and CDR2 is SYDVKM in the germline V gene. This CDR3 has 15 residues. CDR3 loop: CASSYLGGGGYEQYF.

The chain is built from TRBV7-9 and TRBJ2-7; no DNA is available, so the TRBD1 call from TCRdb remains unchecked. The CDR3 runs to 12 residues. Germline CDR1 SEHNR, CDR2 FQNEAQ (reference sequence). CDR3 region: CASSYDSYEQYF.

This sequence joins TRBV29-1 and TRBJ2-7; the D call of TRBD1 rests on TCRdb alone, since no DNA is present to check it. CDR3 length: 13 residues. The V gene's germline CDR1 is SQVTM and CDR2 ANQGSEA. CDR3 sequence: CSATRADSYEQYF.

V usage is TRBV12-3 or TRBV12-4 and J usage is TRBJ1-2; the D call from TCRdb, TRBD1, cannot be confirmed without DNA. The CDR3 sequence is 15 residues long. The CDR3 spells CASSAGLRDNYGYTF.

The chain recombines TRBV23-1 with TRBJ2-1; TCRdb names TRBD1, which stays unverified in the absence of DNA. TRBV23-1 is assigned to the ORF class and has an uncertain function. The CDR3 has 18 residues. The CDR3 loop is CASSHLIGQGGNPNEQFF.

V gene TRBV25-1 combines with J gene TRBJ2-1. This CDR3 comprises 17 residues. The germline gives CDR1 MGHDK, CDR2 SYGVNS. The CDR3: CASSEYFREGPYNEQFF. Full variable domain (rest looked up from reference TRBV25-1 and TRBJ2-1): EADIYQTPRYLVIGTGKKITLECSQTMGHDKMYWYQQDPGMELHLIHYSYGVNSTEKGDLSSESTVSRIRTEHFPLTLESARPSHTSQYLCASSEYFREGPYNEQFFGPGTRLTVL.

J is TRBJ2-7 and V is TRBV5-5. Germline CDR1 is SGHKS and CDR2 is YYEKEE (reference sequence). This CDR3 is built from 14 residues. The CDR3: CASSQVGKTYEQYF.